This TCR beta chain is drawn from a study of HIV-infected patients and healthy controls. No cell fractionation was done, so the repertoire covers all unsorted peripheral blood T cells. This clonotype rates as medium-sized (0.01 to 0.1%). Germline loops: CDR1 SEHNR, CDR2 FQNEAQ (reference sequence). V was clipped by 0 bases and J by 8 bases, with 17 bases between them. CDR3 length: 16 amino acids. cDNA was made from 400 to 500 ng RNA using alpha and beta constant primers. Each of the alpha and beta chains got its own library through chain-specific third strand synthesis with indices. TCRdb re-derived calls from the 5' RACE reads in MiXCR, one entry per CDR3 protein. Of approximately 17,000 distinct CDR3 sequences in the sample, 9.4% were seen once.

This TCR came from an adult in good health. Sequencing used blood. The chain combines TRBV7-9 with TRBJ2-1; D is uncertain. CDR3 DNA: TGTGCCAGCAGCTTAGCCTCAGCCCTCTTCTGGGATGAGCAGTTCTTC. Translation: CASSLASALFWDEQFF.